The next 4 T cell receptor beta chains were all read from a single sample in a study of T cell responses to AZD1222 COVID-19 vaccine. The assay was immunoSEQ multiplex PCR, and TCRdb's table has in-frame clones only and misses some. The data contain 95,000 to 150,000 clones, approximately 90% of them seen just once; the ten biggest clones take up around 3.3%. The source was peripheral blood, collected on day 0 of AZD1222 vaccination. The receptors shown here come from an adult in good health.

J is TRBJ2-3 and V is TRBV5-8; possibly TRBD1 for D (5 bases). V shed 2 bases and J shed 2 bases, with 12 bases lying between them. This CDR3 is built from 15 residues. CDR1 is SGHTS and CDR2 is YDEGEE in the germline V gene. CDR3 loop: CASSFGRAITDTQYF. CDR3 in DNA: TGTGCCAGCAGCTTTGGCAGGGCCATCACAGATACGCAGTATTTT.

The chain has TRBV7-2 and TRBJ2-3; 8 bases line up with TRBD1. Looked up from germline, CDR1 is SGHTA and CDR2 is FQGNSA. This CDR3 region has 13 residues. J lost 4 bases, V lost 6 bases, and 3 bases had no gene match. As DNA, the CDR3 is TGTGCCAGCAGACCACAGGGGGCAGATACGCAGTATTTT. Translation gives CASRPQGADTQYF.

The chain is built from TRBV6-1 and TRBJ2-7; the D is unclear. Germline CDR1 reads MNHNS; CDR2 reads SASEGT. The V and J ends lost 2 bases and 4 bases respectively, with 12 bases between them. The CDR3 contains 14 residues. CDR3 sequence reads: CASSETVAQYEQYF. In DNA, the CDR3 is TGTGCCAGCAGTGAAACGGTAGCACAGTACGAGCAGTACTTC.

V gene TRBV5-1 combines with J gene TRBJ1-3; no reliable D call. Trimming cost V 1 base and J 3 bases, with 8 bases left between them. The CDR3 is 14 amino acids. Germline CDR1 and CDR2: SGHRS and YFSETQ. This CDR3 is CASSLMDIGNTIYF. CDR3 bases: TGCGCCAGCAGCTTGATGGATATTGGAAACACCATATATTTT.